Listed below are T cell receptor beta chains from one sample, sequenced in a study of T cell repertoires in cytomegalovirus infection. TCRdb re-analysed the reads in MiXCR, keeping a single row per CDR3 protein. The sample shows about 310,000 distinct CDR3 sequences, about a sixth of them seen only once. Sequencing was carried out using PBMCs. The receptors stem from a human donor in good health (CMV status not recorded). Some clones in this sample may be carry-over from other donors' samples. Each CDR3 is given with its conserved first and last residue. Fields, in order: CDR3 protein, CDR3 DNA, D gene, J gene, V gene, clone size. The D gene is left open where the match is weak. Expanded clones are given a class, and other clones once, few, many or no size at all.

CDR3: CASSFEGGQGSDTQYF
DNA: TGTGCCAGCAGTTTCGAAGGGGGACAGGGATCAGATACGCAGTATTTT
D: TRBD1
J: TRBJ2-3
V: TRBV12-3/TRBV12-4
size: many

CDR3: CASSLGQPDTQYF
DNA: TGTGCCAGCAGCTTGGGGCAGCCAGATACGCAGTATTTT
D: -
J: TRBJ2-3
V: TRBV5-6
size: -

CDR3: CASSSVGGSWTEAFF
DNA: TGTGCCAGCAGCTCCGTCGGGGGAAGTTGGACTGAAGCTTTCTTT
D: -
J: TRBJ1-1
V: TRBV5-6
size: few

CDR3: CASSPTQVRLATNEKLFF
DNA: TGCGCCAGCAGCCCCACACAGGTTCGCCTGGCAACTAATGAAAAACTGTTTTTT
D: -
J: TRBJ1-4
V: TRBV4-1
size: many

CDR3: CASRDGRGINEQYF
DNA: TGTGCCAGTAGAGATGGGCGGGGGATCAACGAGCAGTACTTC
D: TRBD2
J: TRBJ2-7
V: TRBV7-2
size: many

CDR3: CSARCSGGKCTGELFF
DNA: TGCAGTGCTAGATGTTCAGGGGGCAAATGTACCGGGGAGCTGTTTTTT
D: TRBD1
J: TRBJ2-2
V: TRBV20-1
size: -

CDR3: CASSPGQGFYEQYF
DNA: TGTGCCAGCAGCCCCGGCCAGGGATTCTACGAGCAGTACTTC
D: -
J: TRBJ2-7
V: TRBV7-8
size: many

CDR3: CASSFTGVGYEQYF
DNA: TGTGCCAGCAGTTTTACAGGGGTGGGCTACGAGCAGTACTTC
D: TRBD1
J: TRBJ2-7
V: TRBV28
size: -

CDR3: CASSLSWTEYNEQFF
DNA: TGTGCCAGCAGTTTATCCTGGACAGAATACAATGAGCAGTTCTTC
D: -
J: TRBJ2-1
V: TRBV27
size: -

CDR3: CASSRRGAGTGANVLTF
DNA: TGTGCCAGCAGCCGTCGGGGCGCTGGTACTGGGGCCAACGTCCTGACTTTC
D: -
J: TRBJ2-6
V: TRBV7-2
size: once

CDR3: CASSQGDRGYDGYTF
DNA: TGTGCCAGCAGCCAAGGAGACAGGGGGTACGATGGCTACACCTTC
D: TRBD1
J: TRBJ1-2
V: TRBV3-1
size: few

CDR3: CASSPPGQRSPLHF
DNA: TGTGCCAGCAGCCCCCCGGGGCAGCGTTCACCCCTCCACTTT
D: -
J: TRBJ1-6
V: TRBV28
size: many